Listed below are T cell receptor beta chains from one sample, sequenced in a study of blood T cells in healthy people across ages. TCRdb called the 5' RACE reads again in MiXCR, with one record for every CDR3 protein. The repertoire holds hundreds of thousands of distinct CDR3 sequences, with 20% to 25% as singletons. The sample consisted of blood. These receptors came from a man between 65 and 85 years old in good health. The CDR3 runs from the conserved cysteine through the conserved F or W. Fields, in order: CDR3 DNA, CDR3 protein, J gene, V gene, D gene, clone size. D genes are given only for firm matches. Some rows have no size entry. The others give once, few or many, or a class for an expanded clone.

CDR3nt: TGTGCCACCAGTGATACGGGGAACACCATATATTTT
CDR3aa: CATSDTGNTIYF
j_gene: TRBJ1-3
v_gene: TRBV24-1
d_gene: .
abundance: .

CDR3nt: TGCAGCGTTGACCAGCGTGGAACCGGGGAGCTGTTTTTT
CDR3aa: CSVDQRGTGELFF
j_gene: TRBJ2-2
v_gene: TRBV29-1
d_gene: .
abundance: .

CDR3nt: TGTGCCAGCAGCCACACCGGATTAGGGGGAAACACCATATATTTT
CDR3aa: CASSHTGLGGNTIYF
j_gene: TRBJ1-3
v_gene: TRBV7-9
d_gene: .
abundance: few

CDR3nt: TGTGCCAGCTCTCCCGGGACAGGGAGATACGAGCAGTACTTC
CDR3aa: CASSPGTGRYEQYF
j_gene: TRBJ2-7
v_gene: TRBV18
d_gene: TRBD1
abundance: .

CDR3nt: TGTGCCAGCAGCCGTCGGAGCGGGATGCCATACAATGAGCAGTTCTTC
CDR3aa: CASSRRSGMPYNEQFF
j_gene: TRBJ2-1
v_gene: TRBV27
d_gene: TRBD2
abundance: few

CDR3nt: TGTGCCAGCAGCTTAACTCGGACAGGGCCTGGGGCCAACGTCCTGACTTTC
CDR3aa: CASSLTRTGPGANVLTF
j_gene: TRBJ2-6
v_gene: TRBV7-3
d_gene: TRBD1
abundance: few

CDR3nt: TGTGCCAGCAGCTTGTGGTTCCCGGGACAAGAGACCCAGTGCTTC
CDR3aa: CASSLWFPGQETQCF
j_gene: TRBJ2-5
v_gene: TRBV7-9
d_gene: .
abundance: few

CDR3nt: TGTGCCAGCAGTGTGGGAGAATTCGACACCATATATTTT
CDR3aa: CASSVGEFDTIYF
j_gene: TRBJ1-3
v_gene: TRBV2
d_gene: .
abundance: .

CDR3nt: TGTGCCAGCAGCCCTCTAGCGGGAGGGCACCACGAATCCTACGAGCAGTACTTC
CDR3aa: CASSPLAGGHHESYEQYF
j_gene: TRBJ2-7
v_gene: TRBV9
d_gene: TRBD2
abundance: few

CDR3nt: TGTGCCAGCAGCTTAGAGCAGCGACTAAGCGGCGCAGATACGCAGTATTTT
CDR3aa: CASSLEQRLSGADTQYF
j_gene: TRBJ2-3
v_gene: TRBV11-1
d_gene: .
abundance: few

CDR3nt: TGTGCCAGCAAGGGTTTTTCGGGAACTGAAGCTTTCTTT
CDR3aa: CASKGFSGTEAFF
j_gene: TRBJ1-1
v_gene: TRBV6-5
d_gene: .
abundance: .

CDR3nt: TGTGCCAGCAGTTACTCGATTTGGCGGGAGACCCAGTACTTC
CDR3aa: CASSYSIWRETQYF
j_gene: TRBJ2-5
v_gene: TRBV6-5
d_gene: .
abundance: many

CDR3nt: TGCAGTGCTACGCGGGAGGGGTACGAGCAGTACTTC
CDR3aa: CSATREGYEQYF
j_gene: TRBJ2-7
v_gene: TRBV20-1
d_gene: TRBD2
abundance: .

CDR3nt: TGCGCCAGCAGCCAAGACAACTCTGGGGCCAACGTCCTGACTTTC
CDR3aa: CASSQDNSGANVLTF
j_gene: TRBJ2-6
v_gene: TRBV4-1
d_gene: .
abundance: many

CDR3nt: TGCGCCAGCTCCAAGGGGGCACTCGGAAACACCATATATTTT
CDR3aa: CASSKGALGNTIYF
j_gene: TRBJ1-3
v_gene: TRBV12-3/TRBV12-4
d_gene: TRBD1
abundance: .

CDR3nt: TGCAGTGCCGCCAAGACTAGCGGCTACAATGAGCAGTTCTTC
CDR3aa: CSAAKTSGYNEQFF
j_gene: TRBJ2-1
v_gene: TRBV20-1
d_gene: TRBD2
abundance: .

CDR3nt: TGTGCCAGCAGCGGGCTAGCGGTCACAGATACGCAGTATTTT
CDR3aa: CASSGLAVTDTQYF
j_gene: TRBJ2-3
v_gene: TRBV12-3/TRBV12-4
d_gene: TRBD2
abundance: .

CDR3nt: TGTGCCAGCAGCTTAGGGACAGGTCGCTCCTACGAGCAGTACTTC
CDR3aa: CASSLGTGRSYEQYF
j_gene: TRBJ2-7
v_gene: TRBV5-5
d_gene: TRBD1
abundance: .

CDR3nt: TGTGCCAGCAGGACCTCTGGGGCGTCTGCCTACAATGAGCAGTTCTTC
CDR3aa: CASRTSGASAYNEQFF
j_gene: TRBJ2-1
v_gene: TRBV27
d_gene: .
abundance: .

CDR3nt: TGTGCCAGCAGCCACCCAGAGGGGAGGTCCCAGTACTTC
CDR3aa: CASSHPEGRSQYF
j_gene: TRBJ2-5
v_gene: TRBV4-2
d_gene: .
abundance: few

CDR3nt: TGTGCCAGCAGCCAGGGACTAGCGGGAGTGCTCTACAATGAGCAGTTCTTC
CDR3aa: CASSQGLAGVLYNEQFF
j_gene: TRBJ2-1
v_gene: TRBV11-2
d_gene: TRBD2
abundance: .

CDR3nt: TGCGCCAGCAGCTTGATGGCTAGCGGCACAGATACGCAGTATTTT
CDR3aa: CASSLMASGTDTQYF
j_gene: TRBJ2-3
v_gene: TRBV5-1
d_gene: .
abundance: few

CDR3nt: TGTGCCAGCAGCTTATCTATCGGGTCGGTAGATCAGCCCCAGCATTTT
CDR3aa: CASSLSIGSVDQPQHF
j_gene: TRBJ1-5
v_gene: TRBV7-2
d_gene: .
abundance: .

CDR3nt: TGCAGTGCTCCCAAGTCGACAGTAAACACTGAAGCTTTCTTT
CDR3aa: CSAPKSTVNTEAFF
j_gene: TRBJ1-1
v_gene: TRBV20-1
d_gene: .
abundance: .

CDR3nt: TGTGCCAGCAGTTTGGACAGGGGTGGCTCACCCCTCCACTTT
CDR3aa: CASSLDRGGSPLHF
j_gene: TRBJ1-6
v_gene: TRBV12-3/TRBV12-4
d_gene: TRBD1
abundance: many

CDR3nt: TGTGCCAGCAGTGTAGGACAGGGTGCAACTAATGAAAAACTGTTTTTT
CDR3aa: CASSVGQGATNEKLFF
j_gene: TRBJ1-4
v_gene: TRBV9
d_gene: TRBD1
abundance: many

CDR3nt: TGCAGTGCTAGAGATGGCGAGACAGGGGGGTACGAGCAGTACTTC
CDR3aa: CSARDGETGGYEQYF
j_gene: TRBJ2-7
v_gene: TRBV20-1
d_gene: TRBD1
abundance: .

CDR3nt: TGTGCCAGCAGTGTTAGCGGGTACTACGAGCAGTACTTC
CDR3aa: CASSVSGYYEQYF
j_gene: TRBJ2-7
v_gene: TRBV12-3/TRBV12-4
d_gene: TRBD2
abundance: .

CDR3nt: TGTGCCAGCAGTTTAGGGCCCCACACCGGGGAGCTGTTTTTT
CDR3aa: CASSLGPHTGELFF
j_gene: TRBJ2-2
v_gene: TRBV27
d_gene: .
abundance: few

CDR3nt: TGCGCCAGCAGCCAAACCCTAATGGGGGCTTCTTCCTACAATGAGCAGTTCTTC
CDR3aa: CASSQTLMGASSYNEQFF
j_gene: TRBJ2-1
v_gene: TRBV4-1
d_gene: .
abundance: .

CDR3nt: TGTGCCAGCTCACCGGGACAAATCGAGACCCAGTACTTC
CDR3aa: CASSPGQIETQYF
j_gene: TRBJ2-5
v_gene: TRBV18
d_gene: .
abundance: .

CDR3nt: TGTGCCAGCAGTTTATCAGGGTCAGGAGGCTATGGCTACACCTTC
CDR3aa: CASSLSGSGGYGYTF
j_gene: TRBJ1-2
v_gene: TRBV12-3/TRBV12-4
d_gene: .
abundance: few

CDR3nt: TGTGCCAGCAGTGCCAACGACAGGGTCTACGAGCAGTACTTC
CDR3aa: CASSANDRVYEQYF
j_gene: TRBJ2-7
v_gene: TRBV27
d_gene: TRBD1
abundance: few

CDR3nt: TGTGCCACCAGCAGAGAGGGCATTGGGCACGTCAATGAAAAACTGTTTTTT
CDR3aa: CATSREGIGHVNEKLFF
j_gene: TRBJ1-4
v_gene: TRBV15
d_gene: .
abundance: .

CDR3nt: TGCGCCAGCAGCCAAGATTCCCTAGCGGATACCAAAAACATTCAGTACTTC
CDR3aa: CASSQDSLADTKNIQYF
j_gene: TRBJ2-4
v_gene: TRBV4-3
d_gene: TRBD2
abundance: .

CDR3nt: TGTGCCAGCAGAACTCGATGGACAGGGGTCAATCAGCCCCAGCATTTT
CDR3aa: CASRTRWTGVNQPQHF
j_gene: TRBJ1-5
v_gene: TRBV27
d_gene: TRBD1
abundance: .

CDR3nt: TGTGCCAGCAGCTGGGGGGTGGACAACTACGAGCAGTACTTC
CDR3aa: CASSWGVDNYEQYF
j_gene: TRBJ2-7
v_gene: TRBV11-2
d_gene: .
abundance: few

CDR3nt: TGTGCCAGCAGATCGGGGGGCACTGAGCAGTTCTTC
CDR3aa: CASRSGGTEQFF
j_gene: TRBJ2-1
v_gene: TRBV27
d_gene: .
abundance: many

CDR3nt: TGTGCCAGCAGCTTGGGGGGGACACTAGCGGTCAATGAGCAGTTCTTC
CDR3aa: CASSLGGTLAVNEQFF
j_gene: TRBJ2-1
v_gene: TRBV5-6
d_gene: TRBD2
abundance: few

CDR3nt: TGTGCCAGTACCACGCTAAGGTCTGGGGCCAACGTCCTGACTTTC
CDR3aa: CASTTLRSGANVLTF
j_gene: TRBJ2-6
v_gene: TRBV18
d_gene: .
abundance: few

CDR3nt: TGCAGCGCCTCGACAGGGAATAATGAAAAACTGTTTTTT
CDR3aa: CSASTGNNEKLFF
j_gene: TRBJ1-4
v_gene: TRBV29-1
d_gene: TRBD1
abundance: many

CDR3nt: TGTGCCAGCTCTGACAGGGAGAGCTCTGGAAACACCATATATTTT
CDR3aa: CASSDRESSGNTIYF
j_gene: TRBJ1-3
v_gene: TRBV18
d_gene: TRBD1
abundance: .

CDR3nt: TGTGCCAGCAGTTTTGGGCTAGCGGGAGCTAACATTCAGTACTTC
CDR3aa: CASSFGLAGANIQYF
j_gene: TRBJ2-4
v_gene: TRBV12-3/TRBV12-4
d_gene: TRBD2
abundance: few

CDR3nt: TGTGCCAGCAGCCATGCCGGGACTAGCGTTTCTTTC
CDR3aa: CASSHAGTSVSF
j_gene: TRBJ2-7
v_gene: TRBV3-1
d_gene: TRBD2
abundance: few

CDR3nt: TGTGCCAGCAGCTTAGCCGGTTGGCAGGGAAGCTCCTACGAGCAGTACTTC
CDR3aa: CASSLAGWQGSSYEQYF
j_gene: TRBJ2-7
v_gene: TRBV7-9
d_gene: .
abundance: .

CDR3nt: TGTGCCAGCAGCTGGGGACTAGCGGAACAAGAGACCCAGTACTTC
CDR3aa: CASSWGLAEQETQYF
j_gene: TRBJ2-5
v_gene: TRBV5-6
d_gene: TRBD2
abundance: .

CDR3nt: TGCAGTGCTAGACGACAGGGGTCAGACACCGGGGAGCTGTTTTTT
CDR3aa: CSARRQGSDTGELFF
j_gene: TRBJ2-2
v_gene: TRBV20-1
d_gene: TRBD1
abundance: .

CDR3nt: TGTGCCAGCAGCCCGTCTAGCGGCGAGACCCAGTACTTC
CDR3aa: CASSPSSGETQYF
j_gene: TRBJ2-5
v_gene: TRBV7-2
d_gene: TRBD2
abundance: few

CDR3nt: TGTGCCAGCAGTGACCCGGGACAACTCAATCAGCCCCAGCATTTT
CDR3aa: CASSDPGQLNQPQHF
j_gene: TRBJ1-5
v_gene: TRBV25-1
d_gene: .
abundance: few